Listed here are 6 T cell receptor beta chains from one sample, sequenced in a study of blood T cell repertoires in COVID-19. Method: immunoSEQ multiplex PCR; TCRdb's copy keeps in-frame clones and lacks some. This table holds 270,000 or so clones, 84% found once. Specimen: peripheral blood. The receptors were sampled from a human donor in a cohort sampled during active COVID-19.

The rearrangement links TRBV19 to TRBJ1-5; D remains ambiguous. Germline-derived CDR1 and CDR2 are LNHDA and SQIVND (reference sequence). Trimming removed 4 bases at V and 5 bases at J, with 6 bases between. The CDR3 extends over 12 amino acids. The CDR3: CASSNGDQPQHF. DNA for the CDR3: TGTGCCAGTAGTAACGGAGATCAGCCCCAGCATTTT. The full variable domain, its missing parts supplied by reference TRBV19 and TRBJ1-5, is DGGITQSPKYLFRKEGQNVTLSCEQNLNHDAMYWYRQDPGQGLRLIYYSQIVNDFQKGDIAEGYSVSREKKESFPLTVTSAQKNPTAFYLCASSNGDQPQHFGDGTRLSIL.

The chain combines TRBV19 with TRBJ1-4; D is unclear. Between the trimmed V and J ends, which lost 0 bases and 5 bases, there was a span of 13 bases. Germline CDR1 and CDR2: LNHDA and SQIVND (reference sequence). The CDR3 is made up of 16 amino acids. The CDR3 DNA reads as TGTGCCAGTAGTATAGATTTCGGCAGGCCCAATGAAAAACTGTTTTTT. Translation gives CASSIDFGRPNEKLFF.

This chain links TRBV29-1 with TRBJ2-3; tentatively, D is TRBD2 (7 bases). This CDR3 has 15 amino acids. Germline CDR1 SQVTM, CDR2 ANQGSEA. The CDR3 loop is CTTLGGLAGTDTQYF. As DNA, the CDR3 is TGCACCACTCTGGGGGGGCTAGCGGGCACAGATACGCAGTATTTT.

This clone was seen a single time. The gene calls are TRBV12-3 or TRBV12-4 and TRBJ2-5; possible D gene TRBD1, 6 bases. V was trimmed by 6 bases and J by 5 bases, leaving 10 bases between them. This CDR3 has 12 amino acids. As DNA, the CDR3 is TGTGCCAGCAGCAGGGGACGGGAGACCCAGTACTTC. Its translation: CASSRGRETQYF.

This chain joins TRBV5-6 and TRBJ2-3; D gene unclear. The CDR3 has 13 amino acids. Per germline, CDR1 SGHDT and CDR2 YYEEEE. V lost 2 bases and J 1 base, leaving 5 bases between the germline ends. The CDR3 DNA is TGTGCCAGCAGCTTTATTCGCACAGATACGCAGTATTTT. Translating it yields CASSFIRTDTQYF.

The chain employs TRBV28 and TRBJ2-7; TRBD1 agrees at 8 bases. Germline CDR1 MDHEN, CDR2 SYDVKM. V lost 5 bases and J lost 12; bases outside the gene matches: 6. The CDR3 loop spans 11 amino acids. CDR3 sequence: CASSQDRVRYF. Here the CDR3 DNA reads TGTGCCAGCAGTCAGGACAGGGTAAGGTACTTC.